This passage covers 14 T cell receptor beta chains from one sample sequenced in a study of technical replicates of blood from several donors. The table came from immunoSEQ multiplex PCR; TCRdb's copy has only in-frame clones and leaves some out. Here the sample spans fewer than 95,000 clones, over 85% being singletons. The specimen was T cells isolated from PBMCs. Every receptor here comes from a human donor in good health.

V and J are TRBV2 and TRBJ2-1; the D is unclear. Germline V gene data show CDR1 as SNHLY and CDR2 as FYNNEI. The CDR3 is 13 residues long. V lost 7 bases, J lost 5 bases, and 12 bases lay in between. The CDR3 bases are TGTGCCAGCAATATTTTCCCTAACAATGAGCAGTTCTTC. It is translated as CASNIFPNNEQFF.

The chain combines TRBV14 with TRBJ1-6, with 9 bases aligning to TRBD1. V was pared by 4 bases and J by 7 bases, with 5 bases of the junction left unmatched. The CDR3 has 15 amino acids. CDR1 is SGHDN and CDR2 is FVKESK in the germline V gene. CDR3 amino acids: CASSLQGTGNSPLHF. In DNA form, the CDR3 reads TGTGCCAGCAGCCTTCAAGGGACAGGGAATTCACCCCTCCACTTT.

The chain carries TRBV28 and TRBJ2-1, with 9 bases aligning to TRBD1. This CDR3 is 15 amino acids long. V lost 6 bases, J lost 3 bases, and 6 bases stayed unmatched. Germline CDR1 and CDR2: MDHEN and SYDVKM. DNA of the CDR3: TGTGCCAGCAGACCCCGGGACAGGGTCTACAATGAGCAGTTCTTC. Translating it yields CASRPRDRVYNEQFF.

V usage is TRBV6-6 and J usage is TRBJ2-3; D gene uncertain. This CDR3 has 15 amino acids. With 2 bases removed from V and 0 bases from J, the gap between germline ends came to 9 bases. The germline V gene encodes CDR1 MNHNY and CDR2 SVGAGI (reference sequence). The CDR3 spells CASSYRVSSTDTQYF. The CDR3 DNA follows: TGTGCCAGCAGTTACAGAGTATCTAGCACAGATACGCAGTATTTT.

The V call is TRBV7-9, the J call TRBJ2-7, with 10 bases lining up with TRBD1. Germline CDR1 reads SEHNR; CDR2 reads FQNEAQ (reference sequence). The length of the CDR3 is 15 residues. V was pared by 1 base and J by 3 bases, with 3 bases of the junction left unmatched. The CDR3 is CASSLGGDRGYEQYF. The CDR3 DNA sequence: TGTGCCAGCAGCTTAGGAGGGGACAGGGGCTACGAGCAGTACTTC.

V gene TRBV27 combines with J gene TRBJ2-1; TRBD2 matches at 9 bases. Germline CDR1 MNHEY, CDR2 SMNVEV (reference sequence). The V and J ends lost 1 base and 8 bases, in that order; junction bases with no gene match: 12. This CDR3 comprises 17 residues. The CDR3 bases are TGTGCCAGCAGTTTATTCGGCCTAGCGGGAAGGCGGGATGAGCAGTTCTTC. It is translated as CASSLFGLAGRRDEQFF.

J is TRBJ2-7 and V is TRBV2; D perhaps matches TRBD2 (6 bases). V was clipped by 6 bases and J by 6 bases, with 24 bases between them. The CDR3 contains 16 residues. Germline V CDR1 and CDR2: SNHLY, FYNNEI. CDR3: CASRGAGPNHDREQYF. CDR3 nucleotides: TGTGCCAGCAGGGGTGCGGGGCCTAACCACGACCGCGAGCAGTACTTC. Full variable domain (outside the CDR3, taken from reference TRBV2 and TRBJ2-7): EPEVTQTPSHQVTQMGQEVILRCVPISNHLYFYWYRQILGQKVEFLVSFYNNEISEKSEIFDDQFSVERPDGSNFTLKIRSTKLEDSAMYFCASRGAGPNHDREQYFGPGTRLTVT.

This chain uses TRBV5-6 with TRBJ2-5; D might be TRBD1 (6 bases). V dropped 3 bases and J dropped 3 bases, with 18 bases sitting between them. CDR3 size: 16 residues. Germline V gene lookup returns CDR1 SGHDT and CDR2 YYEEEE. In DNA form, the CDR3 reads TGTGCCAGCAGCTCCCGACCTCAGGGGTACGAAGAGACCCAGTACTTC. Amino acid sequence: CASSSRPQGYEETQYF.

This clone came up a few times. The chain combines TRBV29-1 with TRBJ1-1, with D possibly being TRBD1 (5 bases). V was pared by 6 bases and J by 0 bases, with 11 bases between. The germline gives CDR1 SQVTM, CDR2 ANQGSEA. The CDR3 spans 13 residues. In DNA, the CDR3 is TGCAGCGTACAGCTGGGGCTGAACACTGAAGCTTTCTTT. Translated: CSVQLGLNTEAFF.

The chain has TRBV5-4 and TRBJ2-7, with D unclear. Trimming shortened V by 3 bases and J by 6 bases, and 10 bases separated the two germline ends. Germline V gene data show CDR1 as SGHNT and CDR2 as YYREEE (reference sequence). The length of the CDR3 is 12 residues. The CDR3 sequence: CASSWVAGEQYF. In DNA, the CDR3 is TGTGCCAGCAGCTGGGTAGCCGGCGAGCAGTACTTC.

The CDR3: CSAGDYPRQYF. The CDR3 DNA is TGCAGTGCCGGTGACTACCCAAGGCAGTATTTT. V gene TRBV20-1 combines with J gene TRBJ2-3; D is possibly TRBD2 (5 bases). V gave up 6 bases and J gave up 11 bases, with 15 bases separating them. Germline CDR1 DFQATT, CDR2 SNEGSKA (reference sequence). The CDR3 spans 11 residues.

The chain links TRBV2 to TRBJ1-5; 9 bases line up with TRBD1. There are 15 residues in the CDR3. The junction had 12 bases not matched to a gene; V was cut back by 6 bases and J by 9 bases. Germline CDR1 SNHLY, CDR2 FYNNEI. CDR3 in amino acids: CASRGNRQGVLPQHF. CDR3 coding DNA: TGTGCCAGCAGAGGCAACAGACAGGGGGTTCTGCCCCAGCATTTT.

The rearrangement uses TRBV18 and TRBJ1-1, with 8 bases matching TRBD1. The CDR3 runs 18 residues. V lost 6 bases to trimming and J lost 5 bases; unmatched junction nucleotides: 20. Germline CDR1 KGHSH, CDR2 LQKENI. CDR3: CASSRSSRDRTPGTEAFF. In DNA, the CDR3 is TGTGCCAGCTCTCGTTCTTCACGGGACAGGACACCAGGTACTGAAGCTTTCTTT.

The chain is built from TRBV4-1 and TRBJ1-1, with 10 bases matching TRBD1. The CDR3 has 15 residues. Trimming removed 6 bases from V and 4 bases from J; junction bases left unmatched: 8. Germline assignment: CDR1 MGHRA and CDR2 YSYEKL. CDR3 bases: TGCGCCAGCAGAGCGTCAGGGACAGGGGCCACTGAAGCTTTCTTT. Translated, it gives CASRASGTGATEAFF.